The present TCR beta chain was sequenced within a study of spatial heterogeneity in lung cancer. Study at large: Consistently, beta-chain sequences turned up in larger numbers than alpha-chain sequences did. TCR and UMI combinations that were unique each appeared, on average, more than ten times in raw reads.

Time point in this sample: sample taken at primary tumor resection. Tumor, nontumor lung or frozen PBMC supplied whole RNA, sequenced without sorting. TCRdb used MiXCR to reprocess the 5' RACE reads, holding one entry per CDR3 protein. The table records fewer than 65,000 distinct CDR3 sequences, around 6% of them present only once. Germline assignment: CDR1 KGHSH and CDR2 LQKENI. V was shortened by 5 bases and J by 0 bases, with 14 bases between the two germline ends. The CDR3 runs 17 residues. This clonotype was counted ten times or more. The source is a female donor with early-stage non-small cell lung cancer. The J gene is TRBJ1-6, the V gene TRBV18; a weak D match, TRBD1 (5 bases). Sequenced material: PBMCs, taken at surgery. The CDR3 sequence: CASSAEEGSSYNSPLHF. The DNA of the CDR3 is TGTGCCAGCTCAGCGGAGGAGGGGAGCTCCTATAATTCACCCCTCCACTTT.